The rows below give T cell receptor beta chains drawn from one sample of a study of blood T cell repertoires in COVID-19. Profiled with immunoSEQ multiplex PCR; TCRdb holds only in-frame clones, not every one. The sample yields around 290,000 clones, 88% seen once. Sequencing was done on a sample of PBMCs or T cells enriched from blood (not recorded which). The receptor set was obtained from a young woman who had recovered from COVID-19. CDR3s include the opening cysteine and the closing phenylalanine or tryptophan. The D gene is left open where the match is weak. Size is omitted from some rows. Given values are once, few, many or a class for expanded clones.

J: TRBJ2-1
V: TRBV18
size: NA
D: TRBD1
CDR3: CASSPPVGFGTGAWNEQFF
DNA: TGTGCCAGCTCACCACCTGTCGGCTTTGGGACAGGGGCTTGGAATGAGCAGTTCTTC

J: TRBJ2-1
V: TRBV5-1
size: NA
D: TRBD2
CDR3: CASKREGNEQFF
DNA: TGCGCCAGCAAGCGGGAGGGCAATGAGCAGTTCTTC

J: TRBJ2-3
V: TRBV6-2/TRBV6-3
size: once
D: NA
CDR3: CASSYSKMEGPQYF
DNA: TGTGCCAGCAGTTACTCGAAGATGGAGGGCCCGCAGTATTTT

J: TRBJ2-7
V: TRBV7-8
size: NA
D: NA
CDR3: CASRYIDEGTADEQYF
DNA: TGTGCCAGCAGATATATCGATGAGGGAACGGCAGACGAGCAGTACTTC

J: TRBJ1-6
V: TRBV5-1
size: NA
D: TRBD1
CDR3: CASRDRGTAFNSPLHF
DNA: TGCGCCTCCCGGGACAGGGGGACCGCCTTTAATTCACCCCTCCACTTT

J: TRBJ1-5
V: TRBV18
size: NA
D: NA
CDR3: CASSPNRGTENQPQHF
DNA: TGTGCCAGCTCACCCAATAGGGGAACAGAGAATCAGCCCCAGCATTTT

J: TRBJ1-2
V: TRBV6-2/TRBV6-3
size: few
D: NA
CDR3: CASSYRGHGYTF
DNA: TGTGCCAGCAGTTACCGAGGGCATGGCTACACCTTC

J: TRBJ2-5
V: TRBV27
size: NA
D: TRBD2
CDR3: CASSSWTSGISWETQYF
DNA: TGTGCCAGCAGTTCGTGGACTAGCGGGATTTCTTGGGAGACCCAGTACTTC

J: TRBJ2-1
V: TRBV9
size: NA
D: TRBD2
CDR3: CASSDGTSGGEQFF
DNA: TGTGCCAGCAGCGACGGGACTAGCGGGGGCGAGCAGTTCTTC

J: TRBJ1-1
V: TRBV9
size: NA
D: NA
CDR3: CASSASGMGTEAFF
DNA: TGTGCCAGCAGCGCCTCGGGGATGGGCACTGAAGCTTTCTTT

J: TRBJ2-3
V: TRBV28
size: NA
D: NA
CDR3: CASSFPGDTDTQYF
DNA: TGTGCCAGCAGTTTTCCGGGAGACACAGATACGCAGTATTTT

J: TRBJ2-2
V: TRBV7-9
size: NA
D: NA
CDR3: CASSLRTGELFF
DNA: TGTGCCAGCAGCTTACGTACCGGGGAGCTGTTTTTT

J: TRBJ1-6
V: TRBV7-9
size: few
D: NA
CDR3: CASRVGGDNSPLHF
DNA: TGTGCCAGCAGGGTAGGAGGGGATAATTCACCCCTCCACTTT

J: TRBJ2-7
V: TRBV12-3/TRBV12-4
size: NA
D: TRBD2
CDR3: CASSLGTGGLYF
DNA: TGTGCCAGCAGTTTAGGCACGGGGGGTTTGTACTTC

J: TRBJ2-5
V: TRBV5-1
size: NA
D: TRBD1
CDR3: CASSSGGGETQYF
DNA: TGCGCCAGCAGCTCAGGGGGCGGCGAGACCCAGTACTTC

J: TRBJ1-1
V: TRBV19
size: NA
D: TRBD1
CDR3: CASSIPQLGGENTEAFF
DNA: TGTGCCAGTAGTATACCCCAATTAGGGGGCGAGAACACTGAAGCTTTCTTT

J: TRBJ1-1
V: TRBV6-5
size: NA
D: NA
CDR3: CASRSLPTEAFF
DNA: TGTGCCAGCAGGAGCCTTCCCACTGAAGCTTTCTTT

J: TRBJ2-5
V: TRBV4-3
size: NA
D: NA
CDR3: CASSQEGGRQETQYF
DNA: TGCGCCAGCAGCCAAGAAGGGGGACGACAAGAGACCCAGTACTTC

J: TRBJ1-3
V: TRBV28
size: NA
D: TRBD1
CDR3: CASSETGGAGNTIYF
DNA: TGTGCCAGCAGTGAGACAGGGGGCGCCGGAAACACCATATATTTT

J: TRBJ2-7
V: TRBV30
size: NA
D: NA
CDR3: CAWSIVLGRSYEQYF
DNA: TGTGCCTGGAGTATCGTCCTAGGTAGGTCCTACGAGCAGTACTTC

J: TRBJ2-7
V: TRBV6-5
size: NA
D: TRBD1
CDR3: CASTVDRVLHEQYF
DNA: TGTGCCAGCACCGTTGACAGGGTTTTACACGAGCAGTACTTC

J: TRBJ1-2
V: TRBV5-8
size: NA
D: TRBD1
CDR3: CASSHKGGTGRYGYTF
DNA: TGTGCCAGCAGCCACAAAGGCGGGACAGGACGATACGGCTACACCTTC